This entry is about one T cell receptor (beta chain). Antigen specificity is unknown. This sample is part of a study of PD-1 blockade in classical Hodgkin lymphoma. Autologous stem cell transplantation was followed by relapse in every patient, and brentuximab vedotin exposure varied. Sequencing used immunoSEQ multiplex PCR; TCRdb keeps in-frame clones, though not all of them. This sample has some 23,000 clones; about 70% occur once, and the top ten carry 3% to 4%. The CDR3 length is 14 residues. CDR1 is SQVTM, CDR2 ANQGSEA, per germline. V dropped 4 bases and J dropped 2 bases, with 13 bases sitting between them. Notes on the study in general: Baseline TCR diversity was reportedly lower in newly diagnosed patients than healthy donors.

This material consisted of peripheral blood mononuclear cells (PBMCs), taken at baseline. The chain links TRBV29-1 to TRBJ2-3; D not certain. The clonotype comes from a human donor with classical Hodgkin lymphoma. In DNA form, the CDR3 reads TGCAGCGTTGGCGATTGGCAGAACACAGATACGCAGTATTTT. Translation gives CSVGDWQNTDTQYF.